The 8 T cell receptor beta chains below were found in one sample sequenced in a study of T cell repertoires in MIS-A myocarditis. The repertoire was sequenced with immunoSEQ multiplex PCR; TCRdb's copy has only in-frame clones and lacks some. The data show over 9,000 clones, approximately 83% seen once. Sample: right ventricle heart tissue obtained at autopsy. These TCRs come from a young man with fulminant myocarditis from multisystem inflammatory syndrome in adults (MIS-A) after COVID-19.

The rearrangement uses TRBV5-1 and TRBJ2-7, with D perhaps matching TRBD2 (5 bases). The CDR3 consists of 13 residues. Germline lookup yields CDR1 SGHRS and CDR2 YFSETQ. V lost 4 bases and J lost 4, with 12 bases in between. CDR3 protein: CASSRETVYEQYF. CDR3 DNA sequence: TGCGCCAGCAGCCGGGAAACCGTGTACGAGCAGTACTTC.

The CDR3 DNA reads as TGTGCCAGTAGAAAACAGGGTTTGACAGATACGCAGTATTTT. This gives the protein CASRKQGLTDTQYF. The chain is built from TRBV19 and TRBJ2-3; a possible D gene is TRBD1 (6 bases). The V gene's germline CDR1 is LNHDA and CDR2 SQIVND (reference sequence). V gave up 6 bases and J gave up 3 bases, with 13 bases separating them. The CDR3 is 14 residues long. Using reference TRBV19 and TRBJ2-3 for the parts outside the CDR3, the full variable domain is DGGITQSPKYLFRKEGQNVTLSCEQNLNHDAMYWYRQDPGQGLRLIYYSQIVNDFQKGDIAEGYSVSREKKESFPLTVTSAQKNPTAFYLCASRKQGLTDTQYFGPGTRLTVL.

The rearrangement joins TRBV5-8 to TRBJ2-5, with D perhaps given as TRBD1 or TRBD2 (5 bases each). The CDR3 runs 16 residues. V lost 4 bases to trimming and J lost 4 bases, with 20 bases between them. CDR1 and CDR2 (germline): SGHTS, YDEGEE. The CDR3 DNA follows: TGTGCCAGCAGCCCCGGGGCTCAGACGACTGGAGAGACCCAGTACTTC. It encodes CASSPGAQTTGETQYF.

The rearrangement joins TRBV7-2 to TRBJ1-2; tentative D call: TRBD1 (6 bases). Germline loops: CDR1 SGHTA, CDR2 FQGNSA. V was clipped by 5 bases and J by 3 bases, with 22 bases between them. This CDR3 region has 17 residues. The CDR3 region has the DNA TGTGCCAGCAGCCTCGCCCGAACAGGGATGGGTGACTATGGCTACACCTTC. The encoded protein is CASSLARTGMGDYGYTF.

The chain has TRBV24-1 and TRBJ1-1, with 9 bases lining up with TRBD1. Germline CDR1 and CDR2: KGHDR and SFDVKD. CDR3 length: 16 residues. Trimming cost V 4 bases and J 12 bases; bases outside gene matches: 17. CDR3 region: CATSDTTGGKKLNTFF. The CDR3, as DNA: TGTGCCACCAGTGACACCACAGGGGGCAAAAAATTGAATACTTTCTTT.

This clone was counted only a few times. CDR3 in amino acids: CASSPSNTGGYEQYF. The CDR3 DNA reads TGTGCCAGCAGTCCTTCAAATACTGGGGGCTACGAGCAGTACTTC. This chain joins TRBV6-6 and TRBJ2-7; D tentatively reads TRBD1 or TRBD2 (5 bases each). The V gene's germline CDR1 is MNHNY and CDR2 SVGAGI (reference sequence). The CDR3 length is 15 residues. Trimming took 5 bases from V and 3 from J, leaving 17 bases between them.

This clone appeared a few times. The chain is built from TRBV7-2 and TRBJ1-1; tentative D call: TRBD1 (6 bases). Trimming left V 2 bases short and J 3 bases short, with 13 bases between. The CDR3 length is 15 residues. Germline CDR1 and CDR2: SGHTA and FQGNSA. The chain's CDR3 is CASSLTGHRDTEAFF. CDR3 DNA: TGTGCCAGCAGCTTAACAGGGCATCGAGACACTGAAGCTTTCTTT.

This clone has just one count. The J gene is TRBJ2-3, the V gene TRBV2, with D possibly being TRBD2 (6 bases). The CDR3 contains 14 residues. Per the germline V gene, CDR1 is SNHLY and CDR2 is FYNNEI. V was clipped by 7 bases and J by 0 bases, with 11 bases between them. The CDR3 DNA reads TGTGCCAGCAATTGGGACTCGAGCACAGATACGCAGTATTTT. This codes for CASNWDSSTDTQYF.